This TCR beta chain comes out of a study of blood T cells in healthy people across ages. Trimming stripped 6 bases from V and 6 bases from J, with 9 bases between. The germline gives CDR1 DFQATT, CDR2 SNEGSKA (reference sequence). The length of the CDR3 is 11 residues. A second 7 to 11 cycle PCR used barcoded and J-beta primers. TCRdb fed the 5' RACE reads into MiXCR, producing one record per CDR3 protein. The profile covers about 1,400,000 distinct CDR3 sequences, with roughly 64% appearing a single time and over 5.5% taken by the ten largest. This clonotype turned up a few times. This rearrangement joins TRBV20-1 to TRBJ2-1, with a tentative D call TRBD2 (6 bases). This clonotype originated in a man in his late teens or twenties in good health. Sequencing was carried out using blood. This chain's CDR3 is CSARDFNEQFF. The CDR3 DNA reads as TGCAGTGCCCGGGACTTCAATGAGCAGTTCTTC.